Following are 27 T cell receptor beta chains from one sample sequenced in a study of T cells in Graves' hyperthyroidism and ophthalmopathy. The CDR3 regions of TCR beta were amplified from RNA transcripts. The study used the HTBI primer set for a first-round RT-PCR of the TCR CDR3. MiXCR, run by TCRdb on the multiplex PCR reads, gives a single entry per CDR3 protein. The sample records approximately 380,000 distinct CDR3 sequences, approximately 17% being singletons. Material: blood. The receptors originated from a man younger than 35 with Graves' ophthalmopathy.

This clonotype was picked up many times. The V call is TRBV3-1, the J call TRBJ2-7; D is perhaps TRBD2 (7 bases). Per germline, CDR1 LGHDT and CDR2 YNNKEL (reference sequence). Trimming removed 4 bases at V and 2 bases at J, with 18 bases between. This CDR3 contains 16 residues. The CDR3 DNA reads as TGTGCCAGCAGCCGAAGGGGGGGCGAGGTCCCCTACGAGCAGTACTTC. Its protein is CASSRRGGEVPYEQYF.

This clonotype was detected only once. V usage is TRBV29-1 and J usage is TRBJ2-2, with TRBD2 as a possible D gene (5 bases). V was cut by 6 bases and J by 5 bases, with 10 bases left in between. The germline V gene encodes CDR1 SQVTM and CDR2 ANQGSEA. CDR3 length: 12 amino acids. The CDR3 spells CSVLDYTGELFF. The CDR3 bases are TGCAGCGTACTAGACTATACCGGGGAGCTGTTTTTT.

CDR3 region: CASSILAGVNEQFF. The DNA for the CDR3 is TGTGCCAGTAGTATACTAGCGGGGGTCAATGAGCAGTTCTTC. The chain carries TRBV19 and TRBJ2-1; TRBD2 matches 10 bases. V lost 2 bases, J lost 6 bases, and 1 base stayed unmatched. Per the germline V gene, CDR1 is LNHDA and CDR2 is SQIVND (reference sequence). The CDR3 has 14 residues.

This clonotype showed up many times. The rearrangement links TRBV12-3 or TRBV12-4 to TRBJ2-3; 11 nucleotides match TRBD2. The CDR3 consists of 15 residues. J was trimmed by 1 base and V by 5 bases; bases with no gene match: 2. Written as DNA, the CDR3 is TGTGCCAGCAGTCGGGGACTAGCGGGCACAGATACGCAGTATTTT. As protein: CASSRGLAGTDTQYF.

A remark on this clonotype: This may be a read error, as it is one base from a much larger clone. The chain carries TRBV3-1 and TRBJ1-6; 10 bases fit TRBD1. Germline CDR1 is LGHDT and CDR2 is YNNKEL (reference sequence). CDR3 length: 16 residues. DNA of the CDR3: TGTGCCAGCAGTCGACAGGGGGCCTCCCATAATTCACCCCTCCACTTT. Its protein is CASSRQGASHNSPLHF.

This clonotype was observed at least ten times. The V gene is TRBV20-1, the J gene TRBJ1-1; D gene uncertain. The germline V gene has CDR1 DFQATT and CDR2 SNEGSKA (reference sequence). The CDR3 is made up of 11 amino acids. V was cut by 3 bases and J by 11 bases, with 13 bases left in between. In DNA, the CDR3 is TGCAGTGCTAGCAACGGCGCAACGGCTTTCTTT. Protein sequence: CSASNGATAFF.

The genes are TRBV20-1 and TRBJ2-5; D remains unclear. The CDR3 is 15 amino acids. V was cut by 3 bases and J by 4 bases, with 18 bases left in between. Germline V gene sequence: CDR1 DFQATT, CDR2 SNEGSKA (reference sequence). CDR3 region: CSARGLIASTETQYF. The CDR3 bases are TGCAGTGCTAGGGGGTTAATCGCCAGCACAGAGACCCAGTACTTC.

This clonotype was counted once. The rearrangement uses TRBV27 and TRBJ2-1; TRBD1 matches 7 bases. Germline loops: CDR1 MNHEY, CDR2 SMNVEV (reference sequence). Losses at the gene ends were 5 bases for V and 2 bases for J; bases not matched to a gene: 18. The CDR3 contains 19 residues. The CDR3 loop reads CASSHTGAVYGLAYNEQFF. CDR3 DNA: TGTGCCAGCAGTCACACAGGGGCGGTGTACGGTTTGGCCTACAATGAGCAGTTCTTC.

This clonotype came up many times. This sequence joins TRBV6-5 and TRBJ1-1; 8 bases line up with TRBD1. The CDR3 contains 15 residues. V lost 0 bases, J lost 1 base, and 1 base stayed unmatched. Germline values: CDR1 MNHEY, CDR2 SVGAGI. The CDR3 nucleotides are TGTGCCAGCAGTTACTCGACAGGGGCGAACACTGAAGCTTTCTTT. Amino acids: CASSYSTGANTEAFF.

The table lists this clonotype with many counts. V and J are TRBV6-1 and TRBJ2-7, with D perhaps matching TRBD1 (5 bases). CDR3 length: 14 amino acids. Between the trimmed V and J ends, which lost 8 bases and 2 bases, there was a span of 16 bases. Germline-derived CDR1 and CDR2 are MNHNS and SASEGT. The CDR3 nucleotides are TGTGCCAGCGCCCCTGGACATTCCCCCTACGAGCAGTACTTC. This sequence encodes CASAPGHSPYEQYF.

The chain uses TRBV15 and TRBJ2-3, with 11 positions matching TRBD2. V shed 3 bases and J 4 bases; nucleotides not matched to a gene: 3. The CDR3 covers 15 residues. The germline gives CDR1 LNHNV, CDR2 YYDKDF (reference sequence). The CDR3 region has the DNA TGTGCCACCAGCAGGACTAGCGGGGAGGCAGATACGCAGTATTTT. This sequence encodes CATSRTSGEADTQYF.

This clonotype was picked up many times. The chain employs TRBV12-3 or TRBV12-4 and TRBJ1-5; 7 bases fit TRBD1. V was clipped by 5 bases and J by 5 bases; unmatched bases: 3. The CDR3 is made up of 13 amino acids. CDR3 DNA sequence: TGTGCCAGCAGTAGACAGGGAGATCAGCCCCAGCATTTT. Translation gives CASSRQGDQPQHF.

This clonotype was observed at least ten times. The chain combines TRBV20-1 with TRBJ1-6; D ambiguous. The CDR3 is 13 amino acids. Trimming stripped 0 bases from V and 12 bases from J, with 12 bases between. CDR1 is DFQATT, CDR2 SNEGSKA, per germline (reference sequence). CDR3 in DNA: TGCAGTGCTAGAGAATACGCGGCAGGACCCCTCCACTTT. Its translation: CSAREYAAGPLHF.

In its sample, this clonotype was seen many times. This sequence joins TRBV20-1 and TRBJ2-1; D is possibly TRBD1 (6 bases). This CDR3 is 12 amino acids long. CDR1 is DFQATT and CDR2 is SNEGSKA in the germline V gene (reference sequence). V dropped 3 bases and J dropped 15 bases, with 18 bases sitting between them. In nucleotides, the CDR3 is TGCAGTGCTAGGGCACCGGGACATGCGCCGTTCTTC. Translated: CSARAPGHAPFF.

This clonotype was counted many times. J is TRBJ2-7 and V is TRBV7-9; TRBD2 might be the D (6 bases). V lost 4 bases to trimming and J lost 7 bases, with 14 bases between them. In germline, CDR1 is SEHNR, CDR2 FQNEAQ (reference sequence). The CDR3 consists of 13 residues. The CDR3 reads CASSSSGGDEQYF. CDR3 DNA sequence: TGTGCCAGCAGCTCCTCAGGAGGGGATGAGCAGTACTTC. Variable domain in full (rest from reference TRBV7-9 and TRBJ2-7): DTGVSQNPRHKITKRGQNVTFRCDPISEHNRLYWYRQTLGQGPEFLTYFQNEAQLEKSRLLSDRFSAERPKGSFSTLEIQRTEQGDSAMYLCASSSSGGDEQYFGPGTRLTVT.

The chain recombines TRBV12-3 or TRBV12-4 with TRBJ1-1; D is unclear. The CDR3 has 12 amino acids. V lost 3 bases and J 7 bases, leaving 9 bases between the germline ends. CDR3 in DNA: TGTGCCAGCAGTTTTATCGGGCGTGAAGCTTTCTTT. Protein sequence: CASSFIGREAFF.

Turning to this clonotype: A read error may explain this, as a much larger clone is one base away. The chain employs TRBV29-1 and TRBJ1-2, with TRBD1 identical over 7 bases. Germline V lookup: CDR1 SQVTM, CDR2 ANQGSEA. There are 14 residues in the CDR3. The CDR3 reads CSAEAHTGAYGYTF. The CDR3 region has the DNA TGCAGCGCTGAAGCTCACACAGGGGCCTATGGCTACACCTTC.

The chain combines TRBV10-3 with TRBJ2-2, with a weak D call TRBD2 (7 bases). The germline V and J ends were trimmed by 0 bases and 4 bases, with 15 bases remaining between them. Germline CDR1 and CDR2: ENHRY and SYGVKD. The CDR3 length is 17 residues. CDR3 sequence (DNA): TGTGCCATCAGTGAGTCGCTGGGGCGGGGGCCCACCGGGGAGCTGTTTTTT. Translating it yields CAISESLGRGPTGELFF.

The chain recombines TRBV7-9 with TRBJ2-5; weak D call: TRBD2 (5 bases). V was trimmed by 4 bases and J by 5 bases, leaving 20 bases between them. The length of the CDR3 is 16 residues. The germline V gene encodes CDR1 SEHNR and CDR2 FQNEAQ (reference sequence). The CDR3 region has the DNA TGTGCCAGCAGCTCCCGGATGCGGGCGGACGGGGAGACCCAGTACTTC. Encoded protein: CASSSRMRADGETQYF.

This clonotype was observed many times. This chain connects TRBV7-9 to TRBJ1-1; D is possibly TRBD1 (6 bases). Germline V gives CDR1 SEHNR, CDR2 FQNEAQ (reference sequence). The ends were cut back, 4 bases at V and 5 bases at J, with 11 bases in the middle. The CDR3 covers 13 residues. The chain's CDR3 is CASSSYQGTEAFF. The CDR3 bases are TGTGCCAGCAGCTCCTATCAGGGGACTGAAGCTTTCTTT.

The CDR3 DNA follows: TGTGCCAGCTCACCAACCGGGACAGACAATTCACCCCTCCACTTT. This encodes CASSPTGTDNSPLHF. This chain joins TRBV18 and TRBJ1-6, with 7 bases matching TRBD1. The germline CDR1 and CDR2 sequences are KGHSH and LQKENI. The CDR3 has 15 residues. J lost 7 bases, V lost 2 bases, and 5 bases had no gene match.

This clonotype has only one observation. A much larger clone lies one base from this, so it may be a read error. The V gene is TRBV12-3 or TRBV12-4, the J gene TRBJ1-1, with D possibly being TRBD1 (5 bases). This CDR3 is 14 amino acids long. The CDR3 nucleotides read TGTGCCAGCAGTTTATCAGGGTTCAACACTGAAACTTTCTTT. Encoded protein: CASSLSGFNTETFF.

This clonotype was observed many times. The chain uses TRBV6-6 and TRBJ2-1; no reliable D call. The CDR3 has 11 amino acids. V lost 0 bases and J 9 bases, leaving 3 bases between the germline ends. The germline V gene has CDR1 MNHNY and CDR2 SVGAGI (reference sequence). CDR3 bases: TGTGCCAGCAGTTACTCGGGTGAGCAGTTCTTC. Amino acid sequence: CASSYSGEQFF.

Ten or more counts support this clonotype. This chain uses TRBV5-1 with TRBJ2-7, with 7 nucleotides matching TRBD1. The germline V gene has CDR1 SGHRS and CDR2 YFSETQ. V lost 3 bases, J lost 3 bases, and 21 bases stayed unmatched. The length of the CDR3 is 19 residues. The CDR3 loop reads CASSWSTGSLGVQYYEQYF. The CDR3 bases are TGCGCCAGCAGCTGGTCGACAGGGAGTCTCGGTGTACAATACTACGAGCAGTACTTC.

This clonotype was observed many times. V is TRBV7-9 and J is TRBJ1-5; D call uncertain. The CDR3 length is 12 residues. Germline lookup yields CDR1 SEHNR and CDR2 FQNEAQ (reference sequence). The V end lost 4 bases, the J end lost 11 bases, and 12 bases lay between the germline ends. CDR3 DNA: TGTGCCAGCAGCTCCGGTCTCCTTTCCCAGCATTTT. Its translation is CASSSGLLSQHF.

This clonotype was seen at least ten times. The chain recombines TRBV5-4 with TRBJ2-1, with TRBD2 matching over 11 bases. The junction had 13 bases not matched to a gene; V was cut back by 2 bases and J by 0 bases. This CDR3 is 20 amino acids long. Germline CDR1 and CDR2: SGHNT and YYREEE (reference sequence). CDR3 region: CASSLPLAGVLAGSYNEQFF. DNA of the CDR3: TGTGCCAGCAGCTTACCACTAGCGGGGGTATTGGCCGGCTCCTACAATGAGCAGTTCTTC.

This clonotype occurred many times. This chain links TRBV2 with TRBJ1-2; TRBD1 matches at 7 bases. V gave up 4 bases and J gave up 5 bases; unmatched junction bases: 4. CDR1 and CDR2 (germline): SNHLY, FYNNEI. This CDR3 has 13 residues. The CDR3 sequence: CASSAQGLYGYTF. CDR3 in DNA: TGTGCCAGCAGTGCACAGGGGTTGTATGGCTACACCTTC.